These 5 T cell receptor beta chains originate from one sample sequenced in a study of T cell responses to AZD1222 COVID-19 vaccine. Produced via immunoSEQ multiplex PCR; TCRdb's table is partial and in-frame only. The top ten hold 4% to 4.5% of the sample, which has about 180,000 clones, 70% to 90% seen once. The material sequenced was peripheral blood, taken 28 days after the second dose of the MenACWY control vaccine. The receptors were sampled from an adult who received the MenACWY meningococcal vaccine as a control.

In its sample, this clone was seen a few times. This chain joins TRBV3-1 (or the pseudogene TRBV3-2) and TRBJ1-3, with no clear D. The CDR3 runs 15 residues. The germline gives CDR1 LGHDT, CDR2 YNNKEL (reference sequence). V lost 5 bases and J lost 0, with 11 bases in between. CDR3 nucleotides: TGTGCCAGCAGCACCAGCCCGGACTCTGGAAACACCATATATTTT. Translation gives CASSTSPDSGNTIYF.

The chain combines TRBV15 with TRBJ1-3, with no clear D. The CDR3 runs 10 residues. V lost 10 bases to trimming and J lost 6 bases, with 7 bases between them. Per germline, CDR1 LNHNV and CDR2 YYDKDF (reference sequence). The CDR3 DNA sequence: TGTGCCATCTGGGAAAACACCATATATTTT. This gives the protein CAIWENTIYF.

Only one count was recorded for this clone. The chain carries TRBV30 and TRBJ2-2; D gene uncertain. The length of the CDR3 is 13 residues. The V end was cut by 1 base, the J end by 1 base, with 4 bases between. Per germline, CDR1 GTSNPN and CDR2 SVGIG (reference sequence). The CDR3 protein is CAWSAGNTGELFF. CDR3 sequence (DNA): TGTGCCTGGAGTGCAGGGAACACCGGGGAGCTGTTTTTT.

The chain carries TRBV6-1 and TRBJ1-1; D uncertain. Germline assignment: CDR1 MNHNS and CDR2 SASEGT. Trimming shortened V by 1 base and J by 3 bases, and 9 bases separated the two germline ends. There are 14 residues in the CDR3. The CDR3 DNA reads TGTGCCAGCAGTGAAGTGGAAATTCACACTGAAGCTTTCTTT. This gives the protein CASSEVEIHTEAFF.

This chain connects TRBV4-3 to TRBJ2-3; 8 bases fit TRBD1. The J segment lost 2 bases and the V segment lost 4 bases, leaving 11 bases of the junction unmatched. Looked up from germline, CDR1 is LGHNA and CDR2 is YSLEER. The CDR3 is made up of 17 amino acids. The CDR3 region is CASSPYSDRELTDTQYF. The CDR3 nucleotides are TGCGCCAGCAGCCCCTACTCGGACAGGGAGCTCACAGATACGCAGTATTTT.